These 25 T cell receptor beta chains originate from one sample sequenced in a study of patients and donors after allogeneic stem cell transplantation (dated by TCRdb to the early 2020s). The receptor library was made with RT-PCR. The listed sequencing device is NextSeq 550. The public reads were reanalyzed by TCRdb: fastp trimming at Q25, MiXCR alignment, in-frame beta chains only. CDR3 protein duplicates are merged, each entry listing the most common genes and DNA. Recorded for this sample are about a million distinct CDR3 sequences; approximately 19% of them occurred a single time. The top ten constitute 6% of the sample. Sequencing was done on a sample of blood, either unsorted or a sorted T cell fraction (not recorded which). The receptors come from a human donor who was either an allogeneic HSCT recipient or a stem cell or donor lymphocyte infusion donor (not recorded which). It is not recorded whose cells these are; they may come from a transplant donor.

The rearrangement links TRBV12-3 or TRBV12-4 to TRBJ1-2; possible D gene TRBD1, 6 bases. The CDR3 loop spans 15 amino acids. The V end was cut by 0 bases, the J end by 6 bases, with 14 bases between. The CDR3 DNA sequence: TGTGCCAGCAGTTTAGCAAGGGGGATCTTTCATGGCTACACCTTC. Residues: CASSLARGIFHGYTF.

In its sample, this clonotype was seen a few times. V and J are TRBV12-3 or TRBV12-4 and TRBJ1-2, with D unresolved. V lost 6 bases and J lost 0, with 5 bases in between. The CDR3 has 12 amino acids. Here the CDR3 reads CASRVANYGYTF. The DNA for the CDR3 is TGTGCCAGCAGGGTAGCTAACTATGGCTACACCTTC.

This clonotype was picked up a small number of times. This chain uses TRBV12-3 or TRBV12-4 with TRBJ1-6; no reliable D call. This CDR3 region has 14 residues. Trimming shortened V by 9 bases and J by 0 bases, and 9 bases separated the two germline ends. Here the CDR3 reads CARLLSSYNSPLHF. The CDR3 DNA is TGTGCCAGGTTGTTGAGCTCCTATAATTCACCCCTCCACTTT.

The chain combines TRBV9 with TRBJ2-1; D possibly matches TRBD1 or TRBD2 (5 bases each). CDR3 length equals 14 residues. V was clipped by 4 bases and J by 8 bases, with 16 bases between them. Germline V CDR1 and CDR2: SGDLS, YYNGEE. In DNA form, the CDR3 reads TGTGCCAGCAGCCCCGGGACGTTGTGGTATGAGCAGTTCTTC. Translated: CASSPGTLWYEQFF.

CDR3 nucleotide sequence: TGTGCCAGCAGCTTACAGGGGGCGGTGGGCTACGAGCAGTACTTC. This encodes CASSLQGAVGYEQYF. This chain links TRBV7-2 with TRBJ2-7; 8 bases are a match to TRBD1. Germline V CDR1 and CDR2: SGHTA, FQGNSA. The CDR3 spans 15 residues. Trimming took 2 bases from V and 3 from J; bases not matched to a gene: 6. Full variable domain (remainder filled in from reference TRBV7-2 and TRBJ2-7): GAGVSQSPSNKVTEKGKDVELRCDPISGHTALYWYRQSLGQGLEFLIYFQGNSAPDKSGLPSDRFSAERTGGSVSTLTIQRTQQEDSAVYLCASSLQGAVGYEQYFGPGTRLTVT.

The chain is built from TRBV6-1 and TRBJ1-6; a weak D match, TRBD1 (5 bases). This CDR3 region has 16 residues. The V end lost 7 bases, the J end lost 1 base, and 14 bases lay between the germline ends. Germline V gene data show CDR1 as MNHNS and CDR2 as SASEGT. CDR3 sequence (DNA): TGTGCCAGCACTACGGGGGAGTATTCCTATAATTCACCCCTCCACTTT. Amino acid sequence: CASTTGEYSYNSPLHF.

This clonotype came up a few times. CDR3 residues: CASSQDLTSHSYEQYF. In DNA form, the CDR3 reads TGCGCCAGCAGCCAAGATCTTACTTCCCACTCCTACGAGCAGTACTTC. The chain combines TRBV4-1 with TRBJ2-7, with no clear D. CDR1 MGHRA and CDR2 YSYEKL come from the germline V gene. This CDR3 is 16 amino acids long. V was cut by 0 bases and J by 0 bases, with 12 bases left in between.

This clonotype came up a few times. The chain has TRBV4-2 and TRBJ2-1, with D perhaps being TRBD1 or TRBD2 (5 bases each). Germline CDR1 and CDR2: LGHNA and YNFKEQ. The CDR3 sequence is 14 residues long. V was clipped by 5 bases and J by 1 base, with 9 bases between them. CDR3 region: CASSGGFSYNEQFF. In nucleotides, the CDR3 is TGTGCCAGCAGCGGGGGATTTTCCTACAATGAGCAGTTCTTC.

There are a few counts of this clonotype. The J gene is TRBJ2-1, the V gene TRBV12-3 or TRBV12-4, with 9 bases lining up with TRBD1. Trimming took 4 bases from V and 7 from J; bases not matched to a gene: 8. CDR3 length: 15 amino acids. CDR3 region: CASSSGTGLWNEQFF. For the CDR3, the DNA is TGTGCCAGCAGTTCGGGGACAGGGCTATGGAATGAGCAGTTCTTC.

This clonotype was observed a handful of times. The chain is built from TRBV15 and TRBJ2-5, with D uncertain. There are 14 residues in the CDR3. V dropped 1 base and J dropped 2 bases, with 8 bases sitting between them. The V gene's germline CDR1 is LNHNV and CDR2 YYDKDF (reference sequence). CDR3 protein: CATSRAVSQETQYF. In DNA form, the CDR3 reads TGTGCCACCAGCAGAGCCGTCAGTCAAGAGACCCAGTACTTC.

This clonotype has a count of ten or more. This rearrangement joins TRBV29-1 to TRBJ2-1; possible D gene TRBD2, 5 bases. Deletions cut 6 bases from V and 7 bases from J, with 22 bases between. The germline V gene encodes CDR1 SQVTM and CDR2 ANQGSEA. The CDR3 is 15 residues long. This CDR3 is CSVPILEAPGNEQFF. The CDR3 region has the DNA TGCAGCGTCCCCATTCTAGAGGCTCCGGGAAATGAGCAGTTCTTC.

Only a few counts were recorded for this clonotype. DNA of the CDR3: TGTGCCAGCAGCTTGAGGCGGGAGGGGGACACAGATACGCAGTATTTT. It is translated as CASSLRREGDTDTQYF. The chain uses TRBV7-8 and TRBJ2-3; 9 bases agree with TRBD2. Trimming took 3 bases from V and 2 from J; bases not matched to a gene: 6. The CDR3 is 16 amino acids. The germline V gene encodes CDR1 SGHVS and CDR2 FQNEAQ.

The chain employs TRBV12-3 or TRBV12-4 and TRBJ1-3; D unresolved. V lost 5 bases to trimming and J lost 7 bases, with 6 bases between them. This CDR3 has 11 residues. CDR3 sequence (DNA): TGTGCCAGCAGTGGCTCGAACACCATATATTTT. It yields the protein CASSGSNTIYF.

This chain joins TRBV12-3 or TRBV12-4 and TRBJ2-2; D may be TRBD2 (6 bases). The V and J ends lost 1 base and 10 bases respectively, with 13 bases between them. This CDR3 is built from 14 residues. The CDR3 nucleotides are TGTGCCAGCAGTTTAGTGGGTGGGGAGGCGGAGCTGTTTTTT. Its protein product is CASSLVGGEAELFF.

The table lists this clonotype with a few counts. The rearrangement joins TRBV4-1 to TRBJ1-2, with a tentative D call TRBD1 (5 bases). Germline V CDR1 and CDR2: MGHRA, YSYEKL. The CDR3 is 13 amino acids. The V end was cut by 0 bases, the J end by 7 bases, with 9 bases between. CDR3 protein: CASSQDQGGGYTF. As DNA, the CDR3 is TGCGCCAGCAGCCAAGATCAGGGTGGTGGCTACACCTTC.

V usage is TRBV6-5 and J usage is TRBJ2-7, with 10 nucleotides matching TRBD2. In germline, CDR1 is MNHEY, CDR2 SVGAGI. This CDR3 is built from 18 residues. With 0 bases clipped from V and 4 bases from J, the junction kept 12 bases outside the gene matches. CDR3 sequence: CASSYSETSGKFRYEQYF. As DNA, the CDR3 is TGTGCCAGCAGTTACTCGGAAACTAGCGGGAAATTCCGTTACGAGCAGTACTTC.

This clonotype was observed a few times. The V call is TRBV27, the J call TRBJ1-2, with no clear D. The V end was cut by 4 bases, the J end by 0 bases, with 15 bases between. CDR3 length equals 16 residues. Germline lookup yields CDR1 MNHEY and CDR2 SMNVEV (reference sequence). The CDR3: CASSSIWPQANYGYTF. CDR3 in DNA: TGTGCCAGCAGTTCCATTTGGCCACAAGCTAACTATGGCTACACCTTC.

This clonotype has a handful of counts. The chain combines TRBV2 with TRBJ2-3, with 7 bases matching TRBD1. With 4 bases clipped from V and 0 bases from J, the junction kept 4 bases outside the gene matches. Germline V lookup: CDR1 SNHLY, CDR2 FYNNEI. The CDR3 is 15 amino acids. The CDR3 reads CASSVTGASTDTQYF. The CDR3 region has the DNA TGTGCCAGCAGTGTAACAGGGGCGAGCACAGATACGCAGTATTTT.

This clonotype was observed many times. J is TRBJ1-5 and V is TRBV12-3 or TRBV12-4, with no clear D. V was shortened by 5 bases and J by 0 bases, with 8 bases between the two germline ends. The CDR3 is 14 amino acids. The CDR3 bases are TGTGCCAGCAGTCCATATAATAGCAATCAGCCCCAGCATTTT. Its protein product is CASSPYNSNQPQHF.

This chain uses TRBV21-1 with TRBJ2-7; the table's D gene call, TRBD2, was not cross checked with the DNA. TRBV21-1 is a listed pseudogene. This CDR3 contains 13 residues. In DNA, the CDR3 is TGTGCCATTCGCGCCGGGACTGCGTACGAGCAGTACTTC. Amino acid sequence: CAIRAGTAYEQYF.

The V and J genes are TRBV24-1 and TRBJ2-1, with no clear D. V gave up 5 bases and J gave up 10 bases, with 8 bases separating them. Germline-derived CDR1 and CDR2 are KGHDR and SFDVKD. This CDR3 is 11 amino acids long. The CDR3 DNA follows: TGTGCCACCAGTGGTTCGACAGAGCAGTTCTTC. Amino acid sequence: CATSGSTEQFF.

There are a few counts of this clonotype. The chain combines TRBV20-1 with TRBJ1-3, with D hard to call. The CDR3 length is 13 residues. Trimming stripped 3 bases from V and 4 bases from J, with 10 bases between. Germline CDR1 and CDR2: DFQATT and SNEGSKA (reference sequence). CDR3 sequence (DNA): TGCAGTGCTAGTCCGGGGATCGGAAACACCATATATTTT. As protein: CSASPGIGNTIYF.

The V gene is TRBV5-1, the J gene TRBJ2-3; D may correspond to TRBD1 or TRBD2 (5 bases each). V lost 5 bases to trimming and J lost 6 bases, with 19 bases between them. Germline V gene lookup returns CDR1 SGHRS and CDR2 YFSETQ. The CDR3 has 15 residues. CDR3 sequence: CASRNQGRPWDTQYF. In DNA, the CDR3 is TGCGCCAGCAGAAACCAGGGACGGCCATGGGATACGCAGTATTTT.

V and J are TRBV7-3 and TRBJ2-1; 10 bases align to TRBD2. V gave up 1 base and J gave up 8 bases; unmatched junction bases: 8. The germline V gene encodes CDR1 SGHTA and CDR2 FQGTGA. CDR3 length: 16 residues. In DNA form, the CDR3 reads TGTGCCAGCAGCTTAATTGGGCCTAGCGGGAGCTATGAGCAGTTCTTC. Its translation is CASSLIGPSGSYEQFF.

This clonotype was seen at least ten times. The genes are TRBV4-3 and TRBJ2-3; D uncertain. Trimming shortened V by 1 base and J by 0 bases, and 14 bases separated the two germline ends. This CDR3 has 17 residues. The V gene's germline CDR1 is LGHNA and CDR2 YSLEER. The CDR3 reads CASSQGAKWASTDTQYF. In nucleotides, the CDR3 is TGCGCCAGCAGCCAAGGGGCGAAATGGGCTAGCACAGATACGCAGTATTTT.